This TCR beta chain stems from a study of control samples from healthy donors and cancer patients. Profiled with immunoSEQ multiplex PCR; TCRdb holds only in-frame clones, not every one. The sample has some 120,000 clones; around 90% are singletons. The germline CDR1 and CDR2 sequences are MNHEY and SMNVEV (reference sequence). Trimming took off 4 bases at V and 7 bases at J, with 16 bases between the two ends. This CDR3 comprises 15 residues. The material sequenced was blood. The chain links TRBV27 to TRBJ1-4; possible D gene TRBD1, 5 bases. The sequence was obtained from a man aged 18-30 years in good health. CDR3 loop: CASSSEGRFFEKLFF. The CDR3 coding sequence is TGTGCCAGCAGTTCGGAGGGGCGTTTTTTTGAAAAACTGTTTTTT.